This TCR beta chain was profiled in a study of T cell changes during pregnancy in multiple sclerosis. The germline gives CDR1 SGDLS, CDR2 YYNGEE. Trimming removed 0 bases at V and 3 bases at J, with 15 bases between. The CDR3 spans 16 residues. Libraries were prepared by immunoSEQ multiplex PCR; TCRdb keeps only in-frame clonotypes and omits some of them. The top ten hold 3.6% of the sample, which has about 57,000 clones, 80% to 95% seen once. The J gene is TRBJ1-2, the V gene TRBV9, with D tentatively TRBD1 (5 bases). This clonotype was sampled from a female donor in good health, enrolled as a control in a pregnancy study. This specimen consisted of peripheral blood, obtained after pregnancy. CDR3 DNA sequence: TGTGCCAGCAGCGTAGGGGAAAGGGGCAACTACTATGGCTACACCTTC. This codes for CASSVGERGNYYGYTF.